A single sample gave rise to the 9 T cell receptor beta chains below, sequenced in a study of response to subunit inactivated influenza vaccine. One entry per CDR3 protein, called by TCRdb with MiXCR from the RT-PCR reads. The table includes hundreds of thousands of distinct CDR3 sequences, approximately 18% detected once. The source material was PBMCs from blood, sampled 5 days after vaccination. These receptors originate from a man aged 50 to 60 who received an inactivated influenza vaccine.

This chain connects TRBV20-1 to TRBJ2-7; no firm D call. V was pared by 2 bases and J by 2 bases, with 7 bases between. The germline V gene has CDR1 DFQATT and CDR2 SNEGSKA (reference sequence). The CDR3 contains 12 residues. The CDR3 DNA follows: TGCAGTGCTAGACTGCCCCCCTACGAGCAGTACTTC. Its protein is CSARLPPYEQYF.

This clonotype was counted a few times. The V and J genes are TRBV5-6 and TRBJ2-7; D gene ambiguous. The V and J ends lost 2 bases and 3 bases respectively, with 9 bases between them. CDR3 size: 13 residues. Germline CDR1 is SGHDT and CDR2 is YYEEEE. CDR3 in amino acids: CASSLSIHYEQYF. Written as DNA, the CDR3 is TGTGCCAGCAGCTTAAGTATCCACTACGAGCAGTACTTC.

V usage is TRBV6-1 and J usage is TRBJ1-5, with 7 bases aligning to TRBD1. There are 14 residues in the CDR3. In germline, CDR1 is MNHNS, CDR2 SASEGT. V shed 6 bases and J 3 bases; nucleotides not matched to a gene: 5. The CDR3: CASRPGQNNQPQHF. CDR3 nucleotides: TGTGCCAGCAGACCGGGACAGAACAATCAGCCCCAGCATTTT.

The chain links TRBV20-1 to TRBJ2-3; either TRBD1 or TRBD2 may supply D (5 bases each). The CDR3 has 18 amino acids. In germline, CDR1 is DFQATT, CDR2 SNEGSKA (reference sequence). Trimming cost V 1 base and J 0 bases, with 20 bases left between them. The CDR3 nucleotides read TGCAGTGCTAGAGCGGTCCGGCGGACACGGGATAGCACAGATACGCAGTATTTT. As protein: CSARAVRRTRDSTDTQYF.

This clonotype was observed a few times. Here the CDR3 reads CSAYRLNTEAFF. CDR3 nucleotides: TGCAGTGCTTACCGACTAAACACTGAAGCTTTCTTT. V and J are TRBV20-1 and TRBJ1-1; D gene unclear. The V end lost 5 bases, the J end lost 2 bases, and 9 bases lay between the germline ends. Germline V gene lookup returns CDR1 DFQATT and CDR2 SNEGSKA (reference sequence). CDR3 size: 12 residues.

This clonotype was seen many times. This chain links TRBV27 with TRBJ2-3, with 9 bases aligning to TRBD1. Germline lookup yields CDR1 MNHEY and CDR2 SMNVEV (reference sequence). The V segment lost 6 bases and the J segment 1 base; nucleotides outside the gene matches: 2. The CDR3 contains 14 residues. The CDR3 nucleotides read TGTGCCAGCAGGAGGGACAGGGGCACAGATACGCAGTATTTT. Its translation: CASRRDRGTDTQYF.

This rearrangement joins TRBV6-2 or TRBV6-3 to TRBJ1-1; D possibly corresponds to TRBD1 (5 bases). CDR1 and CDR2 (germline): MNHEY, SVGEGT. The CDR3 sequence is 14 residues long. V was cut by 7 bases and J by 4 bases, with 16 bases left in between. In nucleotides, the CDR3 is TGTGCCAGCAAAACAGGCGCCCGGGTCACTGAAGCTTTCTTT. Amino acids: CASKTGARVTEAFF.

The V and J genes are TRBV7-6 and TRBJ2-2, with D perhaps TRBD2 (6 bases). The CDR3 is made up of 14 amino acids. V was shortened by 6 bases and J by 3 bases, with 11 bases between the two germline ends. In germline, CDR1 is SGHVS, CDR2 FNYEAQ. In DNA form, the CDR3 reads TGTGCCAGCAGGAGGGAGGCCCACACCGGGGAGCTGTTTTTT. Translated: CASRREAHTGELFF.

This clonotype was seen a handful of times. The chain recombines TRBV12-3 or TRBV12-4 with TRBJ2-1; TRBD2 matches at 14 bases. The CDR3 runs 15 residues. The V and J ends lost 7 bases and 12 bases, in that order; junction bases with no gene match: 11. The CDR3 DNA follows: TGTGCCAGCACCACCATGGGACTAGCGGGAGAAAGGCAGTTCTTC. This sequence encodes CASTTMGLAGERQFF.